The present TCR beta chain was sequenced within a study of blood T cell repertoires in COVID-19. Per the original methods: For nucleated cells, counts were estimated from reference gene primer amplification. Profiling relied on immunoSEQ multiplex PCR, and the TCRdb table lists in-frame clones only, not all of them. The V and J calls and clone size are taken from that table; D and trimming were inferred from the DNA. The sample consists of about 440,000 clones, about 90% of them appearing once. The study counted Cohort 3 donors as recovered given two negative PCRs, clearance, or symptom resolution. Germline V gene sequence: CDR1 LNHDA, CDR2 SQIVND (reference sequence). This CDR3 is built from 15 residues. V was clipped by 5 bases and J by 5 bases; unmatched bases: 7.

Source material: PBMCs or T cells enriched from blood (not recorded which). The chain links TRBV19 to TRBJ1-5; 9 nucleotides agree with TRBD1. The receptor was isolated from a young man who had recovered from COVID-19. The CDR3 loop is CASSFWGQGDQPQHF. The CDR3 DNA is TGTGCCAGTAGTTTTTGGGGACAGGGCGATCAGCCCCAGCATTTT.